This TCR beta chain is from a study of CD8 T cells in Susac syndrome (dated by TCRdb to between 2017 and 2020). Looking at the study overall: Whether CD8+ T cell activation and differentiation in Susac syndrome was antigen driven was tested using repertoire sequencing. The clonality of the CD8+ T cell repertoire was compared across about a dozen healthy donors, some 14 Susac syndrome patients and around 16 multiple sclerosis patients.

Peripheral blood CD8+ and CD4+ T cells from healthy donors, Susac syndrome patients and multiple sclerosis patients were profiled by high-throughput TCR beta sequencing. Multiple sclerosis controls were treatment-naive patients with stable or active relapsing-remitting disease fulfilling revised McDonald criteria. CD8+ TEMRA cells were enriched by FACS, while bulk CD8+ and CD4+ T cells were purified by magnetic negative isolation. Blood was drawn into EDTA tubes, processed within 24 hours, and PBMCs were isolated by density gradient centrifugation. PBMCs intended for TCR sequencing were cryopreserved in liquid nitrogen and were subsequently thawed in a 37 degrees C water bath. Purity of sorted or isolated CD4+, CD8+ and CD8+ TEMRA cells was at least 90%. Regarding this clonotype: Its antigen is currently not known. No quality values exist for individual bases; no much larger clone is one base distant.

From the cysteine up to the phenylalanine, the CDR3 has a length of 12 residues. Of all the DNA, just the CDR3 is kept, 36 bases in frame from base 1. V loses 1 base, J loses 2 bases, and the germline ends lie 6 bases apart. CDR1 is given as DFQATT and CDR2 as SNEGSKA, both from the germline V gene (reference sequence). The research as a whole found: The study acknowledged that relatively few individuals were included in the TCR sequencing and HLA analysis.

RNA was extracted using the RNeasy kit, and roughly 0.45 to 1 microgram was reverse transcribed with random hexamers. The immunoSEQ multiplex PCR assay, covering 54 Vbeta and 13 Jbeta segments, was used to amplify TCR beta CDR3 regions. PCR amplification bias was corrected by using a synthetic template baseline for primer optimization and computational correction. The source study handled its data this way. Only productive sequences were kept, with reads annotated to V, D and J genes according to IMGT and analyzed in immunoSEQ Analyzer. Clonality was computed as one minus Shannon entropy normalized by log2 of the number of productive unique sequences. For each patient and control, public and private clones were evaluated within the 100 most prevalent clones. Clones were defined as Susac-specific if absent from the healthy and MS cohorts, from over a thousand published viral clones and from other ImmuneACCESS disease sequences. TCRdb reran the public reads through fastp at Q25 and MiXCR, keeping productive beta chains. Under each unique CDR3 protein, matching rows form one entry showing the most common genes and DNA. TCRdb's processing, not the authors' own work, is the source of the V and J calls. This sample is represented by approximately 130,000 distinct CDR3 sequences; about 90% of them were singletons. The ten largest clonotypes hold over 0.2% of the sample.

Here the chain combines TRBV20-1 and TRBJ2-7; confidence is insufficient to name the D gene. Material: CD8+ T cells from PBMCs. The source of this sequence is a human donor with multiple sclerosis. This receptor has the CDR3 CSARVSAYEQYF. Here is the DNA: TGCAGTGCTAGAGTCTCGGCCTACGAGCAGTACTTC.